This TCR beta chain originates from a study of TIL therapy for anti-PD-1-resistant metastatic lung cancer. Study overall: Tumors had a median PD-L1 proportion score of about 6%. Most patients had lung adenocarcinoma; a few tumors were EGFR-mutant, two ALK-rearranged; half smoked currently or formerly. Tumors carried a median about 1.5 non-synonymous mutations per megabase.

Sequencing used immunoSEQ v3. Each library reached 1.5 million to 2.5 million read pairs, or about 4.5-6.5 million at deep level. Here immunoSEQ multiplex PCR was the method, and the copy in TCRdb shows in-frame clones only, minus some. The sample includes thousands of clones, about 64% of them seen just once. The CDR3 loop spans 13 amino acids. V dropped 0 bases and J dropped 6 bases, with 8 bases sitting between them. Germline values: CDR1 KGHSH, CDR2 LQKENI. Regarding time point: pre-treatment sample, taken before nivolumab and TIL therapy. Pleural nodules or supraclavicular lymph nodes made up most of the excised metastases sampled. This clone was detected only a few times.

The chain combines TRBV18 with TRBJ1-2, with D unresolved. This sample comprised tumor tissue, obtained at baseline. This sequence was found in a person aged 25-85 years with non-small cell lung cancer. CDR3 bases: TGTGCCAGCTCACCACCGGCAGGCCATGGCTACACCTTC. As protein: CASSPPAGHGYTF.